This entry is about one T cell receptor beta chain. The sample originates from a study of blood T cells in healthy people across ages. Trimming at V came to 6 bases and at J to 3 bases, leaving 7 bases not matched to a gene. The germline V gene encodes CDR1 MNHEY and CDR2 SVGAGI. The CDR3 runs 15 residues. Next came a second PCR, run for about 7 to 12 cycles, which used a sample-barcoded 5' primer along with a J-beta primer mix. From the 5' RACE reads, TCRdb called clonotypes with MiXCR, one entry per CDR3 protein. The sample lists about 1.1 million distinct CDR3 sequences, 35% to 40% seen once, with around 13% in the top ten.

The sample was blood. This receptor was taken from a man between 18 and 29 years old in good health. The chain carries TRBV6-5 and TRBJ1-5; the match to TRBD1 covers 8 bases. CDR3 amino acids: CASRHDRGNNQPQHF. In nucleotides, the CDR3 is TGTGCCAGCAGACATGACAGGGGAAACAATCAGCCCCAGCATTTT.